This entry is about one TCR beta chain. The antigen is unknown. CDR1 SGHAT and CDR2 FQDESV come from the germline V gene (reference sequence). This CDR3 spans 16 amino acids. The ends lost 4 bases at V and 4 bases at J; junction bases unmatched: 7. Combining a sample-barcoded 5' primer with a J-beta primer mix, a second PCR ran for roughly 7 to 11 cycles. TCRdb re-called the 5' RACE reads with MiXCR, one entry per CDR3 protein. The top ten clones hold approximately 17% of a sample with more than 1 million distinct CDR3 sequences, 40% to 45% of them seen once. Total RNA amounts of at least 6 micrograms were extracted per sample. The data stem from a study of blood T cells in healthy people across ages. Notes on the study in general: Not knowing donor CMV status may have confounded expanded clonotype changes. Per million T cells, TCR beta diversity dropped about linearly as age rose.

Sample: blood. The source of this sequence is a woman aged 55-69 years in good health. V usage is TRBV11-1 and J usage is TRBJ2-1, with 10 bases aligning to TRBD2. The CDR3 region is CASSSPTSGLYNEQFF. The DNA of the CDR3 is TGTGCCAGCAGCTCCCCGACTAGCGGGCTTTACAATGAGCAGTTCTTC.